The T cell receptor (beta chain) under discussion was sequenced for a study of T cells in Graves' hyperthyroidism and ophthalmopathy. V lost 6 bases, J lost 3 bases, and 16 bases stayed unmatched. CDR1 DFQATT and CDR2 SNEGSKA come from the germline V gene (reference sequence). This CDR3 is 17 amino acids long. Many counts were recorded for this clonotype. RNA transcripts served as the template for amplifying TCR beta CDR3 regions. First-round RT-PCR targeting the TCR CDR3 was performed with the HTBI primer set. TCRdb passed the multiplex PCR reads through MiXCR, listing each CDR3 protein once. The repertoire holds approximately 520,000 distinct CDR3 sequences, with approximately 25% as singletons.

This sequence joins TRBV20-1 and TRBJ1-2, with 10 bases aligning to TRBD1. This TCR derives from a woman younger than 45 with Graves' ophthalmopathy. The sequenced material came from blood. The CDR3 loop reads CSATSETGGSGYYGYTF. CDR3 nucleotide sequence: TGCAGTGCGACCTCGGAGACAGGGGGCTCCGGTTACTATGGCTACACCTTC.